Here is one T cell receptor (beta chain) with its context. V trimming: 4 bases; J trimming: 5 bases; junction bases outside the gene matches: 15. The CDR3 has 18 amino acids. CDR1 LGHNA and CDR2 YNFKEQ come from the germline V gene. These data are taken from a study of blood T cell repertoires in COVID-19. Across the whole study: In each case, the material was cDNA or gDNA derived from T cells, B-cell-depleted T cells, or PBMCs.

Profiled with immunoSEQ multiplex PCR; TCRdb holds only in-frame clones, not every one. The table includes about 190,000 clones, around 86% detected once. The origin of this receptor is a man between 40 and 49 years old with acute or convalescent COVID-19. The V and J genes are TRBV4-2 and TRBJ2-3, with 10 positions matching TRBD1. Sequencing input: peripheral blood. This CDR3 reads CASSLGQGVAGQRDTQYF. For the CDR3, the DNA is TGTGCCAGCAGCCTCGGACAGGGGGTAGCGGGACAGAGAGATACGCAGTATTTT.